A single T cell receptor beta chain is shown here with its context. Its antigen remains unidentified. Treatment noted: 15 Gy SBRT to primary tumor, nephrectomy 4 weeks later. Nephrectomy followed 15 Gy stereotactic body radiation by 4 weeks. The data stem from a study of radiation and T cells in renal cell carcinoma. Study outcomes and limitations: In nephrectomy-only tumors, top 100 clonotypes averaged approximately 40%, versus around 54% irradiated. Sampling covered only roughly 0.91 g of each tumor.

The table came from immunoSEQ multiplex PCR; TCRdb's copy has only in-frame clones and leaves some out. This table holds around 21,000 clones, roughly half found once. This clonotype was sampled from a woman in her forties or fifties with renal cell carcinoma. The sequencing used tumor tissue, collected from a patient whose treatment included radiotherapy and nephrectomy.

CDR3 amino acids: CASSIASGGPADTQYF. Written as DNA, the CDR3 is TGTGCCAGTAGTATAGCGTCGGGGGGGCCGGCAGATACGCAGTATTTT. The chain couples TRBV19 to TRBJ2-3, with 8 bases fitting TRBD2. Trimming took 1 base from V and 4 from J; bases not matched to a gene: 7. CDR1 is LNHDA and CDR2 is SQIVND in the germline V gene (reference sequence). CDR3 length: 16 residues.